This T cell receptor (beta chain) was identified during a study of blood T cell repertoires in COVID-19. The data were produced by immunoSEQ multiplex PCR, yet TCRdb's version contains in-frame clones alone and is incomplete. Among about 300,000 clones listed, around 86% were seen once. This receptor was taken from a woman aged 40 to 50 who had recovered from COVID-19. The sample was PBMCs or T cells enriched from blood (not recorded which).

The CDR3 reads CASSMGTSGRNYEQYF. As DNA, the CDR3 is TGCGCCAGCAGCATGGGGACTAGCGGGAGAAACTACGAGCAGTACTTC. The J gene is TRBJ2-7, the V gene TRBV5-1, with TRBD2 matching 14 bases. The length of the CDR3 is 16 residues. Trimming cost V 4 bases and J 3 bases; bases outside gene matches: 6. CDR1 SGHRS and CDR2 YFSETQ come from the germline V gene.